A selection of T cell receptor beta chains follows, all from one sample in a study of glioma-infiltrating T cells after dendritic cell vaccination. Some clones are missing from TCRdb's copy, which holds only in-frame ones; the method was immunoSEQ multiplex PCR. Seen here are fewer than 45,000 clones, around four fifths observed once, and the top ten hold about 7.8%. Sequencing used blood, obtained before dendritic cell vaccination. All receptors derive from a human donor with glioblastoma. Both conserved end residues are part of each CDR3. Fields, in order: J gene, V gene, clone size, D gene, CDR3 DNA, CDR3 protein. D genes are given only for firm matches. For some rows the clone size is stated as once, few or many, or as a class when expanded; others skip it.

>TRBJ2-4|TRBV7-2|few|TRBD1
TGTGCCAGCAGCTTACCGGGACAGGATTTAGCCAAAAACATTCAGTACTTC
CASSLPGQDLAKNIQYF
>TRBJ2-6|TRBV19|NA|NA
TGTGCCAGTAGTTCAGTGATCACTGGGGCCAACGTCCTGACTTTC
CASSSVITGANVLTF
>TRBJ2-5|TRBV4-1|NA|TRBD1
TGCGCCAGCAGCCACCTCCCAGGGGGCGAGACCCAGTACTTC
CASSHLPGGETQYF
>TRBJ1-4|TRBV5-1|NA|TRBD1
TGCGCCAGCAGGGGGACAGTTGCAACTAATGAAAAACTGTTTTTT
CASRGTVATNEKLFF
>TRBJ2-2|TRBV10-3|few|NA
TGTGCCATCAGTGTCACAGGCGACACCGGGGAGCTGTTTTTT
CAISVTGDTGELFF
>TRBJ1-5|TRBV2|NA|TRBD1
TGTGCCAGCAAAGCCAGACAGGGAATCAACAATCAGCCCCAGCATTTT
CASKARQGINNQPQHF
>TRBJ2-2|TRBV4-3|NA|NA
TGCGCCAGCAGCCAAGATACAGCTTTTCTGAACACCGGGGAGCTGTTTTTT
CASSQDTAFLNTGELFF
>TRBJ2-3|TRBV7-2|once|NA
TGTGCCAGCAGCTTATGGGGGGGCCGGTCAGATACGCAGTATTTT
CASSLWGGRSDTQYF
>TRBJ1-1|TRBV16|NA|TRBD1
TGTGCCAGCAGCCAATCGAAGGGGGCGTGGGTGGTCACTGAAGCTTTCTTT
CASSQSKGAWVVTEAFF
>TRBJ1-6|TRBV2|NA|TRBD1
TGTGCCAGCAGTGAAGCAGGGGACAGAGGGCGGTCACCCCTCCACTTT
CASSEAGDRGRSPLHF
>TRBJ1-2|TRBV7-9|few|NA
TGTGCCAGCAGCTCCGACACGAACTATGGCTACACCTTC
CASSSDTNYGYTF
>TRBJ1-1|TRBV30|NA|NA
TGTGCCTGGAGTTTAAAATGGTCAGCAGGGACTGAAGCTTTCTTT
CAWSLKWSAGTEAFF
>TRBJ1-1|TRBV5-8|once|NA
TGTGCCAGCAGCTTGGGACAGGTGGAAGAAGCTTTCTTT
CASSLGQVEEAFF
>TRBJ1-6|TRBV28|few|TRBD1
TGTGCCAGCAGCTTCAGGGGGACAGGGATTTCACCCCTCCACTTT
CASSFRGTGISPLHF
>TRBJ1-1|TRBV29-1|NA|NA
TGCAGCGTTGTCGCACAGGTCGAAGCTTTCTTT
CSVVAQVEAFF
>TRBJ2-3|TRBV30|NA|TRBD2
TGTGCCTCCACGTTGGCGGGGGGGTTGAGTTCGGGCACAGATACGCAGTATTTT
CASTLAGGLSSGTDTQYF
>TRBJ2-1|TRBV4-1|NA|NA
TGCGCCAGCAGCCACCAACCTACAGGGAAATCCTACAATGAGCAGTTCTTC
CASSHQPTGKSYNEQFF
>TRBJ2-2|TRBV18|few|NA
TGTGCCAGCTCAATCGTGACAAACACCGGGGAGCTGTTTTTT
CASSIVTNTGELFF
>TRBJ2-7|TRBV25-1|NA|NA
TGTGCCAGCAGTGAGCAGGGCTCCTACGAGCAGTACTTC
CASSEQGSYEQYF
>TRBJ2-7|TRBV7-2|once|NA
TGTGCCAGCAGCCCCACAGGGGGGGAGGAAGAGCAGTACTTC
CASSPTGGEEEQYF
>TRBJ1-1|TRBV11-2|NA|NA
TGTGCCAGCAGCTTAGAGGCGACAAAAGCTTTCTTT
CASSLEATKAFF
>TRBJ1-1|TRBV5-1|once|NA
TGCGCCAGCAGTTTGTCGGGAAATGAAGCTTTCTTT
CASSLSGNEAFF
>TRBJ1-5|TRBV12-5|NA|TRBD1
TGTGCTAGTGGTCCCCCAGGTTTGGGACAGAGAAATCAGCCCCAGCATTTT
CASGPPGLGQRNQPQHF
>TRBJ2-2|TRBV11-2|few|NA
TGTGCCAGCAGCTCCAAGCGGGACACCGGGGAGCTGTTTTTT
CASSSKRDTGELFF
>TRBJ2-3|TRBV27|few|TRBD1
TGTGCCAGCATCCCAGTCTTCGGGACAGGTCGATTCACAGATACGCAGTATTTT
CASIPVFGTGRFTDTQYF
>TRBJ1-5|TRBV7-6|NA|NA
TGTGCCAGCAGCTACGGGGAGCGGGGTGTAAATCAGCCCCAGCATTTT
CASSYGERGVNQPQHF
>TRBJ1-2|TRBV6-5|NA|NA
TGTGCCAGCAGTGAAGGCGGGCTCTATGGCTACACCTTC
CASSEGGLYGYTF
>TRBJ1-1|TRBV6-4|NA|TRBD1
TGTGCCAGCAGTGAGATAGGGCAGGGGGCTGAAGCTTTCTTT
CASSEIGQGAEAFF
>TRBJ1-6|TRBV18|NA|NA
TGTGCCAGCTCACCGGGCGTGGCCACGGGGTCACCCCTCCACTTT
CASSPGVATGSPLHF
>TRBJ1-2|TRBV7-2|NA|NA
TGTGCCAGCAGCCTAGCTGCACAGCCATATGGCTACACCTTC
CASSLAAQPYGYTF
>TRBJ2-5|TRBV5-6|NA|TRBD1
TGTGCCAGCAGCCCCCCGACAGGGGCCCAAGAGACCCAGTACTTC
CASSPPTGAQETQYF
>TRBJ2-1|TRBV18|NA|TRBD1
TGTGCCAGCTCACTTAACCACAGGGGGAATGAGCAGTTCTTC
CASSLNHRGNEQFF
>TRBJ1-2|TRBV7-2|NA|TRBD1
TGTGCCAGCAGCTTAGGACAGGGGGAAGGCTACACCTTC
CASSLGQGEGYTF
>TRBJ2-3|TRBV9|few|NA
TGTGCCAGCAGGCAGGGGCCCTCTACAGATACGCAGTATTTT
CASRQGPSTDTQYF
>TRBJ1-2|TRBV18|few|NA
TGTGCCAGCTCACCCGAAGAAATATCAGGGGCCTATGGCTACACCTTC
CASSPEEISGAYGYTF
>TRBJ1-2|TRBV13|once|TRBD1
TGTGCCAGCAGCGGACAGGGTTGGGATGGCTACACCTTC
CASSGQGWDGYTF
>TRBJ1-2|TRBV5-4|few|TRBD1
TGCGCCAGCAGCCAGTCAAGGGGGCTCTGCGACTACACCTTC
CASSQSRGLCDYTF
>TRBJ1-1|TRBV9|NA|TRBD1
TGTGCCAGCAGCGTAGGCTTCCTCGGACAGGGGGCAACTGAAGCTTTCTTT
CASSVGFLGQGATEAFF
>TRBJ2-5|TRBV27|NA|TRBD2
TGTGCCAGCAGCCCATCCGGGGCTAGCGGGGGGGCGTTATATTTGAGAGAGACCCAGTACTTC
CASSPSGASGGALYLRETQYF
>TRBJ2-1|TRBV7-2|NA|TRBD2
TGTGCCAGCAGCTTAGCGGGGGGACTAGCCTTCAATGAGCAGTTCTTC
CASSLAGGLAFNEQFF
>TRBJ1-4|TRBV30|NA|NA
TGTGCCTGGAGTGCCCGACAGGATGAAAAACTGTTTTTT
CAWSARQDEKLFF
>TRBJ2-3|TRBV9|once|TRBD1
TGTGCCAGCAGCGGGGGACAGAGCACAGATACGCAGTATTTT
CASSGGQSTDTQYF
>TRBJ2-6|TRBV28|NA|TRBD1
TGTGCCAGCAGGAGACAGGGAAGGGCCAACGTCCTGACTTTC
CASRRQGRANVLTF
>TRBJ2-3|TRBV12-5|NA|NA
TGTGCTAGTGGGGGGCAGGGGGGAACAGATACGCAGTATTTT
CASGGQGGTDTQYF
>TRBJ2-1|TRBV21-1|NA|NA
TGTGCCAGCAGCCCAGGACAGGGTGGCTACAATGAGCAGTTCTTC
CASSPGQGGYNEQFF
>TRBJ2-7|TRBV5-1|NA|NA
TGTGCCAGTAGACTACCGTCCTCCTACGAGCAGTACTTC
CASRLPSSYEQYF
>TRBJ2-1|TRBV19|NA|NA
TGTGCCAGTAGTAAGAGGGCCCTCGGCGGGGAAAACAATGAGCAGTTCTTC
CASSKRALGGENNEQFF
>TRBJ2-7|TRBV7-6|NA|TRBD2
TGTGCCAGCAGCTTAAGCGGGGAAAGTACCTACGAGCAGTACTTC
CASSLSGESTYEQYF
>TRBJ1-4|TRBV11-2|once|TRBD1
TGTGCCAGCAGCTGGGGGACAGCCCTTAATGAAAAACTGTTTTTT
CASSWGTALNEKLFF
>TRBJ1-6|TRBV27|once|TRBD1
TGTGCCAGCAGTTTATCCCGTTGGACAGGGTCCCATAATTCCCCCCTCCACTTT
CASSLSRWTGSHNSPLHF
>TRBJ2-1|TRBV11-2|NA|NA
TGTGCCAGCAGCTTAGACAGGTTCCGCAATGAGCAGTTCTTC
CASSLDRFRNEQFF
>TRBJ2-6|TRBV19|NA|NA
TGTGCCAGTAGTAGGGGAGGAGACGGGGCCAACGTCCTGACTTTC
CASSRGGDGANVLTF
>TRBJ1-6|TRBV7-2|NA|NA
TGTGCCAGCAGCTTATCACCGCAGGTCCAGACCCTCCACTTT
CASSLSPQVQTLHF
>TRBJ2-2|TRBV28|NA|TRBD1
TGTGCCAGCAGTGTACCGGGACAGGGATTCACCGGGGAGCTGTTTTTT
CASSVPGQGFTGELFF
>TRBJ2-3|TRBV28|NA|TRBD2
TGTGCCAGCAGTTCCTCCGGGACTAGTGTGGCAGATACGCAGTATTTT
CASSSSGTSVADTQYF
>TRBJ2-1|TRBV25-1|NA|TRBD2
TGTGCCAGCAGTGGACTAGCGGGGGCTTACAATGAGCAGTTCTTC
CASSGLAGAYNEQFF
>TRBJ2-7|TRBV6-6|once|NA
TGTGCCAGCAGTTACTCACGCGGACACTACTACGAGCAGTACTTC
CASSYSRGHYYEQYF